Each of the 26 T cell receptor beta chains below was sequenced from the same sample in a study of CD8+ T cells in alopecia areata. cDNA prepared by RNA extraction and subsequent reverse transcription served as the template for sequencing. Using immunoSEQ multiplex PCR, the repertoire was profiled, and TCRdb retains in-frame clones only, with some absent. The sample lists 180,000 or so clones, roughly 70% occurring once. Sequencing was performed on CD8+ T cells sorted from blood, taken at week 0. The receptors were gathered from a human donor with alopecia areata.

This rearrangement joins TRBV13 to TRBJ2-7, with 7 nucleotides matching TRBD1. Germline CDR1 reads PRHDT; CDR2 reads FYEKMQ (reference sequence). The CDR3 spans 13 residues. Losses at the gene ends were 5 bases for V and 4 bases for J; bases not matched to a gene: 5. In DNA form, the CDR3 reads TGTGCCAGCAGCCACCGGGACAGATACGAGCAGTACTTC. Amino acid sequence: CASSHRDRYEQYF.

The gene calls are TRBV7-9 and TRBJ2-3; D uncertain. Trimming took 1 base from V and 0 from J, leaving 8 bases between them. The length of the CDR3 is 15 residues. Germline CDR1 reads SEHNR; CDR2 reads FQNEAQ (reference sequence). Here the CDR3 reads CASSLVRPSTDTQYF. Written as DNA, the CDR3 is TGTGCCAGCAGCTTAGTGCGCCCTAGCACAGATACGCAGTATTTT.

The chain carries TRBV4-1 and TRBJ1-4; TRBD1 matches at 9 bases. Trimming cost V 4 bases and J 1 base; bases outside gene matches: 4. The CDR3 has 16 residues. Germline V lookup: CDR1 MGHRA, CDR2 YSYEKL. The CDR3 region has the DNA TGCGCCAGCAGCCTTGACAGGGGGGGAACTAATGAAAAACTGTTTTTT. Its translation: CASSLDRGGTNEKLFF.

The genes are TRBV6-6 and TRBJ1-1; the match to TRBD1 covers 8 bases. V shed 5 bases and J 1 base; nucleotides not matched to a gene: 3. The CDR3 runs 14 residues. In germline, CDR1 is MNHNY, CDR2 SVGAGI (reference sequence). CDR3 sequence: CASSRDRRNTEAFF. The CDR3, as DNA: TGTGCCAGCAGTCGGGACAGGCGGAACACTGAAGCTTTCTTT.

This chain joins TRBV29-1 and TRBJ2-1; 8 positions match TRBD1. Per the germline V gene, CDR1 is SQVTM and CDR2 is ANQGSEA. This CDR3 has 14 amino acids. J gave up 6 bases and V 7 bases, and 11 bases lay outside the gene matches. The CDR3, as DNA: TGCAGCGCCTCCGGACAGGGTCGTTCCAATGAGCAGTTCTTC. Translation: CSASGQGRSNEQFF.

This clone occurred a few times. The chain recombines TRBV23-1 with TRBJ2-7; D is perhaps TRBD1 (6 bases). TRBV23-1 is filed as an ORF, its function uncertain. This CDR3 has 16 residues. V shed 6 bases and J shed 3 bases, with 21 bases lying between them. CDR3 sequence (DNA): TGCGCCAGCAGCGACAACCTGGACAGTTTTATCTACGAGCAGTACTTC. Translated: CASSDNLDSFIYEQYF.

The chain employs TRBV6-1 and TRBJ2-1; TRBD2 might be the D (6 bases). The CDR3 contains 14 residues. The germline V gene encodes CDR1 MNHNS and CDR2 SASEGT. V lost 8 bases to trimming and J lost 0 bases, with 11 bases between them. The CDR3 reads CASGTLSSYNEQFF. CDR3 DNA sequence: TGTGCCAGCGGGACTTTAAGCTCCTACAATGAGCAGTTCTTC.

Turning to this clone: The same CDR3 is also encoded by other DNA sequences in this sample. CDR3 region: CAWSVSAGNTEAFF. CDR3 bases: TGTGCCTGGAGTGTTTCAGCAGGGAACACTGAAGCTTTCTTT. This chain joins TRBV30 and TRBJ1-1, with no clear D. This CDR3 spans 14 amino acids. Trimming took 0 bases from V and 1 from J, leaving 9 bases between them. Germline V gene lookup returns CDR1 GTSNPN and CDR2 SVGIG (reference sequence).

V is TRBV13 and J is TRBJ2-7; 8 bases line up with TRBD1. Germline-derived CDR1 and CDR2 are PRHDT and FYEKMQ (reference sequence). After removal of 6 bases from V and 7 bases from J, the junction contained 5 bases not matched to a gene. This CDR3 has 12 residues. The CDR3 protein is CASRRQGREQYF. CDR3 DNA sequence: TGTGCCAGCAGAAGACAGGGGAGGGAGCAGTACTTC.

The V gene is TRBV5-6, the J gene TRBJ2-2; no definite D call. V shed 0 bases and J shed 5 bases, with 5 bases lying between them. The CDR3 length is 13 residues. Germline V lookup: CDR1 SGHDT, CDR2 YYEEEE. This chain's CDR3 is CASSLASTGELFF. Written as DNA, the CDR3 is TGTGCCAGCAGCTTGGCCTCAACCGGGGAGCTGTTTTTT.

The CDR3 spells CASTSGGGNYGYTF. The CDR3 nucleotides read TGTGCCAGCACCTCGGGGGGTGGAAACTATGGCTACACCTTC. The chain combines TRBV7-9 with TRBJ1-2; weak D call: TRBD1 (5 bases). CDR3 length: 14 residues. From germline, CDR1 is SEHNR and CDR2 FQNEAQ (reference sequence). Trimming removed 7 bases at V and 2 bases at J, with 14 bases between.

This clone was counted between two and nine times. V and J are TRBV11-2 and TRBJ1-3; D is unclear. The CDR3 has 15 residues. CDR1 is SGHAT and CDR2 is FQNNGV in the germline V gene. Trimming pared 4 bases from V and 4 bases from J, leaving 14 bases between. Written as DNA, the CDR3 is TGTGCCAGCAGCTCCGGCGGCGAATGGGGAAACACCATATATTTT. Amino acids: CASSSGGEWGNTIYF.

J is TRBJ2-3 and V is TRBV6-1, with 7 nucleotides matching TRBD1. Germline loops: CDR1 MNHNS, CDR2 SASEGT. V lost 2 bases to trimming and J lost 4 bases; unmatched junction nucleotides: 12. The CDR3 totals 17 residues. In nucleotides, the CDR3 is TGTGCCAGCAGTGAATGGGGTGAGAACAGGGGCCCAGATACGCAGTATTTT. Its protein product is CASSEWGENRGPDTQYF.

This sequence joins TRBV7-2 and TRBJ2-3; 8 bases agree with TRBD2. The germline V gene encodes CDR1 SGHTA and CDR2 FQGNSA. CDR3 size: 15 residues. Trimming at V came to 2 bases and at J to 5 bases, leaving 6 bases not matched to a gene. DNA of the CDR3: TGTGCCAGCAGCTTATACGGGAGGGACGGAGATACGCAGTATTTT. Its protein is CASSLYGRDGDTQYF.

Remarks on this clone: Distinct nucleotide sequences in the sample also encode this CDR3. The chain links TRBV6-5 to TRBJ2-2; D uncertain. The germline V gene has CDR1 MNHEY and CDR2 SVGAGI. Trimming took off 5 bases at V and 7 bases at J, with 5 bases between the two ends. This CDR3 has 11 amino acids. In nucleotides, the CDR3 is TGTGCCAGCAGTACCAGCGGGGAGCTGTTTTTT. Translating it yields CASSTSGELFF.

V usage is TRBV15 and J usage is TRBJ1-5, with D possibly TRBD1 on 6 matching bases. Trimming removed 2 bases from V and 1 base from J, with 18 bases in between. CDR3 length: 18 residues. Per the germline V gene, CDR1 is LNHNV and CDR2 is YYDKDF (reference sequence). CDR3 bases: TGTGCCACCAGCAGAACTGGGACATCCCTCGGCAGCAATCAGCCCCAGCATTTT. Translated, it gives CATSRTGTSLGSNQPQHF.

The chain recombines TRBV5-1 with TRBJ2-1, with 13 bases lining up with TRBD2. CDR3 size: 16 residues. The V segment lost 3 bases and the J segment 7 bases; nucleotides outside the gene matches: 7. Germline CDR1 and CDR2: SGHRS and YFSETQ. Here the CDR3 DNA reads TGCGCCAGCAGCTGGGAGACTAGCGGGGGGCGAAATGAGCAGTTCTTC. The encoded protein is CASSWETSGGRNEQFF.

The CDR3 sequence is CASSTAGTGVTYGYTF. CDR3 nucleotide sequence: TGCGCCAGCAGCACCGCCGGGACAGGGGTTACCTATGGCTACACCTTC. The chain carries TRBV5-1 and TRBJ1-2, with 10 bases aligning to TRBD1. In germline, CDR1 is SGHRS, CDR2 YFSETQ. The CDR3 sequence is 16 residues long. V gave up 4 bases and J gave up 4 bases; unmatched junction bases: 10.

This clone appeared a few times. This chain joins TRBV13 and TRBJ2-1, with D possibly being TRBD2 (7 bases). Trimming shortened V by 7 bases and J by 2 bases, and 15 bases separated the two germline ends. This CDR3 spans 15 amino acids. Germline V gene lookup returns CDR1 PRHDT and CDR2 FYEKMQ (reference sequence). As DNA, the CDR3 is TGTGCCAGCACCGGCGAGGGGGGGGCCTACAATGAGCAGTTCTTC. It codes for CASTGEGGAYNEQFF. The variable domain in full, completed from reference TRBV13 and TRBJ2-1, reads AAGVIQSPRHLIKEKRETATLKCYPIPRHDTVYWYQQGPGQDPQFLISFYEKMQSDKGSIPDRFSAQQFSDYHSELNMSSLELGDSALYFCASTGEGGAYNEQFFGPGTRLTVL.

This clone was detected once. The chain uses TRBV7-9 and TRBJ1-5; 7 nucleotides line up with TRBD1. This CDR3 spans 16 amino acids. Germline trimming cut 5 bases from V and 3 bases from J; bases unmatched to any gene: 10. Germline CDR1 reads SEHNR; CDR2 reads FQNEAQ (reference sequence). The CDR3 nucleotides read TGTGCCAGCAGCCAAGGGAGAGGGGGCCTCAATCAGCCCCAGCATTTT. It yields the protein CASSQGRGGLNQPQHF.

The chain links TRBV6-5 to TRBJ2-2; no firm D call. V was trimmed by 2 bases and J by 8 bases, leaving 6 bases between them. Germline values: CDR1 MNHEY, CDR2 SVGAGI. The CDR3 covers 12 residues. The DNA for the CDR3 is TGTGCCAGCAGTTACCCAGGAGGGGAGCTGTTTTTT. Protein sequence: CASSYPGGELFF.

This clone was seen more than once but under ten times. The chain carries TRBV5-4 and TRBJ2-2; D remains unclear. CDR1 and CDR2 from the germline V gene are SGHNT and YYREEE (reference sequence). Trimming cost V 0 bases and J 2 bases, with 5 bases left between them. The CDR3 length is 14 residues. This CDR3 is CASSLGGNTGELFF. In nucleotides, the CDR3 is TGTGCCAGCAGCTTGGGGGGAAACACCGGGGAGCTGTTTTTT.

This sequence joins TRBV7-8 and TRBJ1-1; no definite D call. Per the germline V gene, CDR1 is SGHVS and CDR2 is FQNEAQ. Trimming left V 5 bases short and J 1 base short, with 8 bases between. CDR3 length equals 13 residues. CDR3 nucleotide sequence: TGTGCCAGCAGCATGACAAAGAACACTGAAGCTTTCTTT. Translation: CASSMTKNTEAFF. Drawing the rest from reference TRBV7-8 and TRBJ1-1, the complete variable domain is GAGVSQSPRYKVAKRGQDVALRCDPISGHVSLFWYQQALGQGPEFLTYFQNEAQLDKSGLPSDRFFAERPEGSVSTLKIQRTQQEDSAVYLCASSMTKNTEAFFGQGTRLTVV.

The gene calls are TRBV7-9 and TRBJ2-5; 8 bases map to TRBD1. V shed 2 bases, J shed 4 bases, and the junction held 3 bases outside the gene matches. The CDR3 is 14 amino acids. The germline V gene encodes CDR1 SEHNR and CDR2 FQNEAQ (reference sequence). The CDR3: CASSLPGQGETQYF. CDR3 DNA sequence: TGTGCCAGCAGCTTACCCGGACAGGGAGAGACCCAGTACTTC.

V usage is TRBV27 and J usage is TRBJ1-4, with 9 bases aligning to TRBD1. The CDR3 contains 14 residues. Germline lookup yields CDR1 MNHEY and CDR2 SMNVEV (reference sequence). Trimming removed 5 bases from V and 6 bases from J; junction bases left unmatched: 4. CDR3 DNA sequence: TGTGCCAGCAGTACACAGGGGGCGTATGAAAAACTGTTTTTT. As protein: CASSTQGAYEKLFF.

The chain uses TRBV27 and TRBJ1-1; D gene ambiguous. V was trimmed by 1 base and J by 11 bases, leaving 11 bases between them. There are 12 residues in the CDR3. Germline loops: CDR1 MNHEY, CDR2 SMNVEV (reference sequence). CDR3 DNA: TGTGCCAGCAGTTTATACGGGCAGATGGCTTTCTTT. Residues: CASSLYGQMAFF.